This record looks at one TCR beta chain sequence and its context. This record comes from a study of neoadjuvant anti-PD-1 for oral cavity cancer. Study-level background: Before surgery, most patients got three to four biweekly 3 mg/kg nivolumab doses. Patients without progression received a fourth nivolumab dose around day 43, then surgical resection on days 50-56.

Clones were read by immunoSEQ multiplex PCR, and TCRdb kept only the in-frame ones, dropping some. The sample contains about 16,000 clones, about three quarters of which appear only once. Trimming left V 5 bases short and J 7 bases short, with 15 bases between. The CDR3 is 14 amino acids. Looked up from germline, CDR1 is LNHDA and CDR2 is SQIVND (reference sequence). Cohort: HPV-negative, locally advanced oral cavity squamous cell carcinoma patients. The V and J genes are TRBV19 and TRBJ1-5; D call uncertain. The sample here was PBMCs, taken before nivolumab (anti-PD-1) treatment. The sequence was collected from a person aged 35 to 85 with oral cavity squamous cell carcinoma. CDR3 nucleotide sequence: TGTGCCAGTAGTTTAGGGCAGCCCGGGCAGCCCCAGCATTTT. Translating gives CASSLGQPGQPQHF.